Listed below are T cell receptor beta chains from one sample, sequenced in a study of T cell changes during pregnancy in multiple sclerosis. Some clones are missing from TCRdb's copy, which holds only in-frame ones; the method was immunoSEQ multiplex PCR. The table includes about 130,000 clones, about 96% detected once. Sequenced here: peripheral blood, sampled after pregnancy. These TCRs come from a female donor with multiple sclerosis, enrolled in a pregnancy study. The CDR3 runs from the conserved cysteine through the conserved F or W. Fields, in order: D gene, V gene, clone size, J gene, CDR3 protein, CDR3 DNA. A D gene is named only where the DNA matches it firmly. Size is omitted from some rows. Given values are once, few, many or a class for expanded clones.

-	TRBV7-6	-	TRBJ2-7	CASSRGTLGYEQYF	TGTGCCAGCAGCCGCGGGACCCTTGGCTACGAGCAGTACTTC
TRBD2	TRBV5-1	-	TRBJ2-3	CASSLVPAGGFEDTQYF	TGCGCCAGCAGCTTGGTCCCAGCGGGAGGGTTCGAGGATACGCAGTATTTT
-	TRBV18	-	TRBJ2-1	CASSVGRQSYNEQFF	TGTGCCAGCTCCGTTGGGAGGCAGTCCTACAATGAGCAGTTCTTC
-	TRBV11-2	-	TRBJ2-5	CASSPGQETQYF	TGTGCCAGCAGCCCCGGGCAAGAGACCCAGTACTTC
TRBD2	TRBV9	-	TRBJ2-3	CASSEGTSDRDTQYF	TGTGCCAGCAGCGAGGGGACTAGCGATCGAGATACGCAGTATTTT
-	TRBV2	-	TRBJ2-5	CASSSPRGEGPQETQYF	TGTGCCAGCAGTTCCCCTAGGGGGGAGGGCCCCCAAGAGACCCAGTACTTC
TRBD1	TRBV30	once	TRBJ1-4	CAWSVDRVREKLFF	TGTGCCTGGAGTGTCGACAGGGTGAGGGAAAAACTGTTTTTT
-	TRBV10-3	-	TRBJ2-7	CAIRPGGGYEQYF	TGTGCCATCAGGCCTGGGGGCGGCTACGAGCAGTACTTC
TRBD1	TRBV28	-	TRBJ1-2	CASSLPGQGNYGYTF	TGTGCCAGCAGTTTACCGGGACAGGGTAACTATGGCTACACCTTC
TRBD2	TRBV5-4	-	TRBJ2-1	CASSGSGRIDEQFF	TGTGCCAGCAGCGGTAGCGGGAGGATAGATGAGCAGTTCTTC
-	TRBV6-5	-	TRBJ2-3	CASRLDLTDTQYF	TGTGCCAGCAGACTAGACCTCACAGATACGCAGTATTTT
TRBD1	TRBV7-6	-	TRBJ2-3	CASSRQGHVTQYF	TGTGCCAGCAGCCGACAGGGGCACGTAACGCAGTATTTT
-	TRBV2	-	TRBJ2-7	CATGGRSSYEQYF	TGTGCCACCGGGGGTCGCAGCTCCTACGAGCAGTACTTC
-	TRBV2	-	TRBJ1-2	CASRGTSGYGYTF	TGTGCCAGCAGGGGGACTAGTGGGTATGGCTACACCTTC
TRBD2	TRBV2	-	TRBJ2-5	CASKRLAGQYGETQYF	TGTGCCAGCAAAAGGCTAGCGGGGCAATATGGGGAGACCCAGTACTTC
TRBD1	TRBV30	-	TRBJ1-1	CAWRATGAARGPEAFF	TGTGCCTGGAGGGCCACAGGGGCTGCGAGGGGACCTGAAGCTTTCTTT
-	TRBV7-6	-	TRBJ2-2	CASRLVGRANTGELFF	TGTGCCAGCAGATTGGTTGGGCGTGCGAACACCGGGGAGCTGTTTTTT
-	TRBV29-1	-	TRBJ2-7	CSALTVRSYEQYF	TGCAGCGCCCTGACAGTACGATCCTACGAGCAGTACTTC
-	TRBV4-3	-	TRBJ2-7	CASSQFNSQNEQYF	TGCGCCAGCAGCCAATTTAACAGCCAGAACGAGCAGTACTTC
TRBD1	TRBV28	-	TRBJ1-5	CASSPTNRGINQPQHF	TGTGCCAGCAGCCCGACTAACAGGGGAATCAATCAGCCCCAGCATTTT
-	TRBV5-5	once	TRBJ2-7	CASSETDAPYEQYF	TGTGCCAGCAGCGAAACAGATGCCCCCTACGAGCAGTACTTC
-	TRBV30	-	TRBJ1-5	CAWSEGLAPQHF	TGTGCCTGGAGCGAGGGCCTGGCGCCCCAGCATTTT
-	TRBV19	-	TRBJ2-5	CASSIHGAGPETQYF	TGTGCCAGTAGTATACACGGTGCGGGTCCAGAGACCCAGTACTTC
TRBD1	TRBV5-1	-	TRBJ2-4	CATYPAPGQGHIQYF	TGCGCCACCTACCCAGCTCCGGGACAGGGCCACATTCAGTACTTC
-	TRBV28	-	TRBJ2-7	CASSLGSGRSYEQYF	TGTGCCAGCAGCCTCGGATCAGGGAGGTCCTACGAGCAGTACTTC
TRBD2	TRBV4-3	few	TRBJ2-5	CASSQDYSGRAGWIETQYF	TGCGCCAGCAGCCAAGATTATAGCGGGAGGGCGGGGTGGATAGAGACCCAGTACTTC
-	TRBV7-9	-	TRBJ2-5	CASSLDSSLKTQYF	TGTGCCAGCAGCTTAGACAGTTCTTTAAAGACCCAGTACTTC
TRBD2	TRBV19	-	TRBJ2-3	CASSIVASGSTDTQYF	TGTGCCAGTAGTATCGTGGCTAGCGGGAGCACAGATACGCAGTATTTT
-	TRBV7-9	once	TRBJ2-7	CASSPGTSYEQYF	TGTGCCAGCAGCCCCGGGACTTCCTACGAGCAGTACTTC
-	TRBV28	-	TRBJ2-2	CASSLFGGGLAPTGELFF	TGTGCCAGCAGTTTATTTGGGGGGGGGCTAGCGCCCACCGGGGAGCTGTTTTTT
TRBD2	TRBV5-1	-	TRBJ2-3	CASTPGLAGGRTDTQYF	TGCGCCAGCACCCCGGGACTAGCGGGAGGGCGCACAGATACGCAGTATTTT
-	TRBV30	-	TRBJ1-5	CAWSSGPDQPQHF	TGTGCCTGGAGTTCCGGTCCCGATCAGCCCCAGCATTTT
-	TRBV27	-	TRBJ2-7	CVSAGRGGEQYF	TGTGTCTCAGCGGGTAGGGGGGGCGAGCAGTACTTC
TRBD1	TRBV5-4	-	TRBJ1-1	CASSPGTGRPLNTEAFF	TGTGCCAGCAGCCCCGGGACAGGGAGACCCTTGAACACTGAAGCTTTCTTT
-	TRBV2	-	TRBJ2-1	CASWTDSITYNEQFF	TGTGCCAGCTGGACAGACTCTATTACTTACAATGAGCAGTTCTTC
TRBD2	TRBV6-1	once	TRBJ2-7	CASRGLAGTYEQYF	TGTGCCAGCAGGGGACTAGCGGGTACCTACGAGCAGTACTTC
-	TRBV18	-	TRBJ1-1	CASSSKSGETEAFF	TGTGCCAGCTCATCCAAATCAGGGGAGACTGAAGCTTTCTTT
TRBD1	TRBV10-1	-	TRBJ2-7	CASITGTGYSYEQYF	TGCGCCAGCATCACCGGGACAGGGTACTCCTACGAGCAGTACTTC
-	TRBV14	-	TRBJ2-6	CASGRGHSGANVLTF	TGTGCCAGCGGGAGGGGACACTCTGGGGCCAACGTCCTGACTTTC
-	TRBV5-6	once	TRBJ2-3	CASSQDPSVGGNTQYF	TGTGCCAGCAGCCAGGACCCCTCCGTGGGGGGAAATACGCAGTATTTT
-	TRBV21-1	-	TRBJ1-4	CASSKAGTENEKLFF	TGTGCCAGCAGCAAAGCAGGGACAGAGAATGAAAAACTGTTTTTT
TRBD2	TRBV28	-	TRBJ2-1	CASRETSGRINEQFF	TGTGCCAGCAGGGAGACTAGCGGGAGGATAAATGAGCAGTTCTTC
-	TRBV6-6	-	TRBJ1-5	CASSPTGNQPQHF	TGTGCCAGCTCTCCAACGGGTAATCAGCCCCAGCATTTT
-	TRBV2	-	TRBJ2-7	CASSDKAGVRYEQYF	TGTGCCAGCAGTGATAAGGCAGGGGTACGCTACGAGCAGTACTTC
TRBD1	TRBV29-1	-	TRBJ2-7	CSVEARGRPGLIYEQYF	TGCAGCGTTGAGGCCAGGGGGCGCCCCGGTTTGATCTACGAGCAGTACTTC
TRBD2	TRBV7-9	-	TRBJ2-1	CASSGKGLAYNEQFF	TGTGCCAGCAGCGGAAAGGGACTAGCGTACAATGAGCAGTTCTTC
-	TRBV7-9	-	TRBJ2-1	CASSSSRGDNEQFF	TGTGCCAGCAGCAGCTCCCGCGGGGACAATGAGCAGTTCTTC
TRBD1	TRBV29-1	-	TRBJ2-7	CSVGKSLRQGAGEQYF	TGCAGCGTTGGGAAATCCCTAAGACAGGGGGCGGGGGAGCAGTACTTC
-	TRBV28	-	TRBJ1-1	CASSLPGPNTEAFF	TGTGCCAGCAGTTTACCAGGCCCGAACACTGAAGCTTTCTTT
-	TRBV23-1	once	TRBJ2-7	CASPNLRWRITYEQYF	TGCGCCAGCCCCAACCTAAGGTGGAGAATCACCTACGAGCAGTACTTC
-	TRBV5-1	-	TRBJ1-3	CASSNGQGNTIYF	TGCGCCAGCAGCAATGGGCAGGGAAACACCATATATTTT
TRBD1	TRBV27	-	TRBJ2-7	CASSFKGASYEQYF	TGTGCCAGCAGTTTTAAGGGGGCGTCCTACGAGCAGTACTTC
TRBD2	TRBV7-9	-	TRBJ2-7	CASSSPGLAGDPYEQYF	TGTGCCAGCAGCTCCCCGGGACTAGCGGGAGATCCCTACGAGCAGTACTTC
TRBD2	TRBV27	-	TRBJ2-7	CASSPSTSGRAREQYF	TGTGCCAGCAGTCCGTCTACTAGCGGGAGGGCTCGGGAGCAGTACTTC
-	TRBV6-6	-	TRBJ1-5	CASSYPQQGHQPQHF	TGTGCCAGCAGTTACCCCCAACAGGGTCATCAGCCCCAGCATTTT
TRBD2	TRBV7-2	-	TRBJ2-5	CASSLGLAGPSRETQYF	TGTGCCAGCAGCTTAGGTCTAGCGGGACCCTCCAGGGAGACCCAGTACTTC
TRBD2	TRBV25-1	-	TRBJ2-5	CASRTSGAGAQYF	TGTGCCAGCAGGACTAGTGGGGCGGGGGCCCAGTACTTC
TRBD1	TRBV6-5	-	TRBJ2-7	CASSYRQGFEQYF	TGTGCCAGCAGTTACAGACAGGGTTTCGAGCAGTACTTC
-	TRBV27	-	TRBJ2-6	CASSFKGRANVLTF	TGTGCCAGCAGTTTCAAAGGGAGAGCCAACGTCCTGACTTTC